The 13 T cell receptor beta chains below all came from one sample that was sequenced in a study of graft-versus-host responses after intestinal transplantation. Their target antigens are unknown. Assay used: immunoSEQ multiplex PCR; TCRdb lists only in-frame clones, some missing. The sample lists tens of thousands of clones; around 92% were seen once. Sequencing used unstimulated CD4+ T cells sorted from spleen or lymph node cells, obtained before transplant. The source of these receptors is a human donor who was the organ donor for an intestinal transplant.

J is TRBJ1-5 and V is TRBV28; D possibly corresponds to TRBD1 (6 bases). The CDR3 contains 13 residues. V lost 6 bases and J 7 bases, leaving 13 bases between the germline ends. CDR1 and CDR2 from the germline V gene are MDHEN and SYDVKM. The DNA for the CDR3 is TGTGCCAGCAGAAATGAGGGGGAACAGCCCCAGCATTTT. This gives the protein CASRNEGEQPQHF. The variable domain in full, completed from reference TRBV28 and TRBJ1-5, reads DVKVTQSSRYLVKRTGEKVFLECVQDMDHENMFWYRQDPGLGLRLIYFSYDVKMKEKGDIPEGYSVSREKKERFSLILESASTNQTSMYLCASRNEGEQPQHFGDGTRLSIL.

This rearrangement joins TRBV7-9 to TRBJ2-3, with D possibly matching TRBD2 (5 bases). Looked up from germline, CDR1 is SEHNR and CDR2 is FQNEAQ (reference sequence). V was trimmed by 5 bases and J by 6 bases, leaving 21 bases between them. This CDR3 is built from 16 residues. CDR3 sequence: CASSVQMTGMADTQYF. The CDR3, as DNA: TGTGCCAGCAGCGTTCAAATGACCGGGATGGCGGATACGCAGTATTTT.

This clone was counted between two and nine times. The chain employs TRBV7-9 and TRBJ2-5, with a possible D match to TRBD2 (5 bases). This CDR3 comprises 15 residues. Trimming removed 7 bases from V and 0 bases from J, with 15 bases in between. Per the germline V gene, CDR1 is SEHNR and CDR2 is FQNEAQ (reference sequence). CDR3: CASTPGEFDQETQYF. CDR3 bases: TGTGCCAGCACCCCTGGGGAGTTCGACCAAGAGACCCAGTACTTC. The whole variable domain, filled in from reference TRBV7-9 and TRBJ2-5, reads DTGVSQNPRHKITKRGQNVTFRCDPISEHNRLYWYRQTLGQGPEFLTYFQNEAQLEKSRLLSDRFSAERPKGSFSTLEIQRTEQGDSAMYLCASTPGEFDQETQYFGPGTRLLVL.

V and J are TRBV29-1 and TRBJ2-2, with D possibly matching TRBD2 (7 bases). Trimming stripped 5 bases from V and 4 bases from J, with 14 bases between. From germline, CDR1 is SQVTM and CDR2 ANQGSEA. This CDR3 region has 14 residues. The DNA for the CDR3 is TGCAGCGTTACCCCCGGGGGGCGCACCGGGGAGCTGTTTTTT. Its protein is CSVTPGGRTGELFF.

The chain links TRBV21-1 to TRBJ1-5; TRBD1 reflects the table's D call only, with no check against the DNA. TRBV21-1 is a recognized pseudogene. This CDR3 spans 17 amino acids. The CDR3 coding sequence is TGTGCCAGCAGCAAAGCTTGGGGACAGGGAGACAATCAGCCCCAGCATTTT. It yields the protein CASSKAWGQGDNQPQHF.

CDR3 sequence: CASSPPRGQDTQYF. The CDR3 DNA reads as TGTGCCAGCAGCCCTCCCAGGGGGCAAGATACGCAGTATTTT. The chain carries TRBV27 and TRBJ2-3; TRBD1 agrees at 8 bases. CDR1 and CDR2 (germline): MNHEY, SMNVEV (reference sequence). The CDR3 is made up of 14 amino acids. J lost 5 bases, V lost 6 bases, and 7 bases had no gene match.

This chain uses TRBV7-6 with TRBJ2-1; D call uncertain. CDR3 length equals 13 residues. Trimming took off 0 bases at V and 8 bases at J, with 8 bases between the two ends. Germline CDR1 reads SGHVS; CDR2 reads FNYEAQ. The DNA of the CDR3 is TGTGCCAGCAGCTTAGCGTTGGGCTATGAGCAGTTCTTC. This sequence encodes CASSLALGYEQFF.

The V call is TRBV28, the J call TRBJ1-2; TRBD1 matches at 7 bases. Germline V CDR1 and CDR2: MDHEN, SYDVKM. CDR3 size: 14 residues. The ends lost 3 bases at V and 5 bases at J; junction bases unmatched: 6. Written as DNA, the CDR3 is TGTGCCAGCAGTTTGGAGGGGGCTAGTTATGGCTACACCTTC. This codes for CASSLEGASYGYTF.

The chain carries TRBV19 and TRBJ2-2; 7 bases are a match to TRBD2. From germline, CDR1 is LNHDA and CDR2 SQIVND (reference sequence). The CDR3 runs 15 residues. After removal of 6 bases from V and 4 bases from J, the junction contained 8 bases not matched to a gene. CDR3 region: CASSKGGMTTGELFF. Written as DNA, the CDR3 is TGTGCCAGTAGCAAGGGAGGGATGACCACCGGGGAGCTGTTTTTT.

This chain uses TRBV5-6 with TRBJ1-2; TRBD1 matches 9 bases. The CDR3 runs 14 residues. The germline CDR1 and CDR2 sequences are SGHDT and YYEEEE. Unmatched junction bases numbered 4, after V lost 4 bases and J lost 3 bases. In DNA, the CDR3 is TGTGCCAGCAGCCCGGGACAGGGTTACTATGGCTACACCTTC. Translated, it gives CASSPGQGYYGYTF.

This clone has a single count. The chain carries TRBV7-9 and TRBJ2-7; D not certain. Germline V gene lookup returns CDR1 SEHNR and CDR2 FQNEAQ (reference sequence). V was trimmed by 2 bases and J by 6 bases, leaving 8 bases between them. This CDR3 contains 12 residues. Here the CDR3 reads CASSLLAFEQYF. In nucleotides, the CDR3 is TGTGCCAGCAGCTTACTCGCGTTCGAGCAGTACTTC.

This clone came up once. The chain recombines TRBV7-2 with TRBJ2-5, with TRBD2 as a possible D gene (6 bases). The V gene's germline CDR1 is SGHTA and CDR2 FQGNSA. Trimming stripped 2 bases from V and 5 bases from J, with 15 bases between. The CDR3 has 15 residues. In DNA form, the CDR3 reads TGTGCCAGCAGCTTAAGACTAGGAGACACGGAGACCCAGTACTTC. Amino acids: CASSLRLGDTETQYF.

The CDR3 DNA sequence: TGTGCCAGCAGCTTGCGTCAGGGTCACTACGAGCAGTACTTC. This gives the protein CASSLRQGHYEQYF. The V gene is TRBV5-6, the J gene TRBJ2-7; D might be TRBD1 (5 bases). Germline V gene data show CDR1 as SGHDT and CDR2 as YYEEEE. CDR3 length: 14 residues. V lost 1 base, J lost 3 bases, and 11 bases lay in between.